This passage covers 27 T cell receptor beta chains from one sample sequenced in a study of blood T cells in healthy people across ages. A J-beta primer mix and a sample-barcoded 5' primer were used in a second PCR of roughly 6 to 11 cycles. Each CDR3 protein gets one entry after TCRdb re-called the 5' RACE reads with MiXCR. In the table there are fewer than 800,000 distinct CDR3 sequences, over 20% of which are singletons. Material for sequencing was blood. The receptors shown here come from a man between 65 and 85 years old in good health.

This clonotype has more than one count but fewer than ten. The genes are TRBV20-1 and TRBJ2-1; no reliable D call. The CDR3 is made up of 14 amino acids. V dropped 1 base and J dropped 10 bases, with 17 bases sitting between them. CDR1 DFQATT and CDR2 SNEGSKA come from the germline V gene (reference sequence). The CDR3 is CSARGRASTWEQFF. The CDR3 coding sequence is TGCAGTGCTAGAGGCCGAGCGTCTACATGGGAGCAGTTCTTC.

The chain has TRBV12-5 and TRBJ2-7; D is undetermined. Near its end, the DNA agrees better with TRBJ2-5, so the J call may be wrong. Germline loops: CDR1 LGHNT, CDR2 FRNRAP. CDR3 size: 11 residues. The CDR3 DNA reads TGTGCTAGTGCCAAGGGTGAGACCCAGTACTTC. Amino acid sequence: CASAKGETQYF.

This clonotype was recorded a few times. V is TRBV12-3 or TRBV12-4 and J is TRBJ1-2; D gene ambiguous. The CDR3 length is 13 residues. Trimming shortened V by 7 bases and J by 3 bases, and 12 bases separated the two germline ends. The CDR3 DNA reads as TGTGCCAGCATTGGCACCTTGGACTATGGCTACACCTTC. Its protein is CASIGTLDYGYTF.

The gene calls are TRBV9 and TRBJ2-7; no firm D call. The ends were cut back, 0 bases at V and 2 bases at J, with 12 bases in the middle. This CDR3 contains 15 residues. Germline V lookup: CDR1 SGDLS, CDR2 YYNGEE. CDR3 coding DNA: TGTGCCAGCAGCGTAGATGTGGGAACAGCCTACGAGCAGTACTTC. Its translation: CASSVDVGTAYEQYF. Combining the CDR3 with reference TRBV9 and TRBJ2-7 gives the whole variable domain DSGVTQTPKHLITATGQRVTLRCSPRSGDLSVYWYQQSLDQGLQFLIQYYNGEERAKGNILERFSAQQFPDLHSELNLSSLELGDSALYFCASSVDVGTAYEQYFGPGTRLTVT.

The rearrangement joins TRBV5-1 to TRBJ2-7; 7 bases line up with TRBD2. Germline CDR1 reads SGHRS; CDR2 reads YFSETQ. The CDR3 sequence is 15 residues long. The V gene end was trimmed by 0 bases and the J gene end by 0 bases; junction bases not matched to a gene: 3. The CDR3 spells CASSLGSGGSYEQYF. CDR3 coding DNA: TGCGCCAGCAGCTTGGGGTCGGGAGGCTCCTACGAGCAGTACTTC.

This clonotype was recorded many times. V gene TRBV7-9 combines with J gene TRBJ2-7; 7 positions match TRBD1. Trimming at V came to 5 bases and at J to 3 bases, leaving 7 bases not matched to a gene. The CDR3 totals 14 residues. Germline lookup yields CDR1 SEHNR and CDR2 FQNEAQ (reference sequence). CDR3 coding DNA: TGTGCCAGCAGCGACAGGGTCTCTGGCTACGAGCAGTACTTC. Amino acid sequence: CASSDRVSGYEQYF. Based on the CDR3 plus reference TRBV7-9 and TRBJ2-7, the full variable domain is DTGVSQNPRHKITKRGQNVTFRCDPISEHNRLYWYRQTLGQGPEFLTYFQNEAQLEKSRLLSDRFSAERPKGSFSTLEIQRTEQGDSAMYLCASSDRVSGYEQYFGPGTRLTVT.

This clonotype was picked up a small number of times. This sequence joins TRBV5-1 and TRBJ2-3, with D tentatively TRBD2 (5 bases). Trimming removed 0 bases from V and 2 bases from J, with 13 bases in between. Germline-derived CDR1 and CDR2 are SGHRS and YFSETQ. This CDR3 is 16 amino acids long. The CDR3 region is CASSLVGEMVTDTQYF. In nucleotides, the CDR3 is TGCGCCAGCAGCTTGGTCGGGGAGATGGTCACAGATACGCAGTATTTT. Full variable domain (rest looked up from reference TRBV5-1 and TRBJ2-3): KAGVTQTPRYLIKTRGQQVTLSCSPISGHRSVSWYQQTPGQGLQFLFEYFSETQRNKGNFPGRFSGRQFSNSRSEMNVSTLELGDSALYLCASSLVGEMVTDTQYFGPGTRLTVL.

The gene calls are TRBV6-5 and TRBJ2-3; D unclear. Germline CDR1 reads MNHEY; CDR2 reads SVGAGI. This CDR3 comprises 15 residues. Trimming left V 2 bases short and J 0 bases short, with 9 bases between. DNA of the CDR3: TGTGCCAGCAGTTACGGCCAGTCTAGCACAGATACGCAGTATTTT. It codes for CASSYGQSSTDTQYF.

The chain is built from TRBV20-1 and TRBJ1-1; D may be TRBD1 (5 bases). Between the trimmed V and J ends, which lost 3 bases and 4 bases, there was a span of 12 bases. The CDR3 spans 13 residues. CDR1 DFQATT and CDR2 SNEGSKA come from the germline V gene (reference sequence). The DNA for the CDR3 is TGCAGTGCTAGCGGGGGGGACGTCACTGAAGCTTTCTTT. Its translation is CSASGGDVTEAFF.

The chain joins TRBV5-1 to TRBJ2-5; 10 bases map to TRBD1. This CDR3 region has 16 residues. Germline loops: CDR1 SGHRS, CDR2 YFSETQ. J gave up 4 bases and V 3 bases, and 9 bases lay outside the gene matches. In DNA, the CDR3 is TGCGCCAGCAGCTCCGGACAGGGGGATTGGGGAGAGACCCAGTACTTC. Protein: CASSSGQGDWGETQYF.

This clonotype has a handful of counts. The genes are TRBV24-1 and TRBJ2-2, with a possible D match to TRBD1 (5 bases). Trimming removed 6 bases from V and 7 bases from J, with 26 bases in between. This CDR3 is 18 amino acids long. Per the germline V gene, CDR1 is KGHDR and CDR2 is SFDVKD. CDR3 loop: CATSNSRGKGVWSGELFF. CDR3 DNA: TGTGCCACCAGTAACAGTAGAGGCAAAGGGGTTTGGAGCGGGGAGCTGTTTTTT.

J is TRBJ2-5 and V is TRBV6-5; 8 bases line up with TRBD1. The germline V gene has CDR1 MNHEY and CDR2 SVGAGI. The CDR3 covers 15 residues. Trimming took 6 bases from V and 4 from J; bases not matched to a gene: 10. The CDR3 spells CASSKDRERGETQYF. The CDR3, as DNA: TGTGCCAGCAGCAAGGACAGGGAGAGAGGAGAGACCCAGTACTTC.

The rearrangement joins TRBV5-1 to TRBJ2-1; D may be TRBD1 or TRBD2 (6 bases each). Trimming removed 0 bases from V and 7 bases from J, with 17 bases in between. Germline V lookup: CDR1 SGHRS, CDR2 YFSETQ. The CDR3 has 16 residues. The CDR3 loop is CASSLVGGPRNNEQFF. The CDR3 DNA is TGCGCCAGCAGCTTGGTCGGGGGCCCCAGGAATAATGAGCAGTTCTTC.

The V gene is TRBV29-1, the J gene TRBJ2-7; 8 nucleotides line up with TRBD1. Germline V gene data show CDR1 as SQVTM and CDR2 as ANQGSEA. The CDR3 runs to 13 residues. V was pared by 7 bases and J by 4 bases, with 9 bases of the junction left unmatched. The CDR3 DNA is TGCAGCGCTCTCGGGACAGGTCAATACGAGCAGTACTTC. The encoded protein is CSALGTGQYEQYF.

This clonotype was picked up many times. This chain connects TRBV7-2 to TRBJ2-1; possible D gene TRBD2, 5 bases. CDR3 length: 16 residues. Germline lookup yields CDR1 SGHTA and CDR2 FQGNSA. V was pared by 1 base and J by 8 bases, with 18 bases between. The chain's CDR3 is CASSLVFELALHEQFF. The CDR3 bases are TGTGCCAGCAGCTTAGTATTCGAGCTAGCTCTGCATGAGCAGTTCTTC.

This clonotype was recorded a few times. The rearrangement joins TRBV3-1 to TRBJ2-3; 10 bases map to TRBD2. In germline, CDR1 is LGHDT, CDR2 YNNKEL (reference sequence). The V and J ends lost 7 bases and 1 base, in that order; junction bases with no gene match: 5. The CDR3 consists of 15 residues. In DNA form, the CDR3 reads TGTGCCAGCATGAGAGGGACTAGCGGCACAGATACGCAGTATTTT. It translates to CASMRGTSGTDTQYF.

This clonotype was seen more than once but under ten times. This chain links TRBV6-2 or TRBV6-3 with TRBJ2-7; D is possibly TRBD1 (6 bases). Germline CDR1 reads MNHEY; CDR2 reads SVGEGT. The CDR3 totals 12 residues. This CDR3 reads CAASRGVFEQYF. CDR3 nucleotide sequence: TGTGCTGCCTCCAGGGGAGTTTTCGAGCAGTACTTC.

This clonotype was seen at least ten times. The chain carries TRBV4-1 and TRBJ2-7; 12 nucleotides line up with TRBD2. V dropped 1 base and J dropped 5; count of bases not matched to a gene: 3. The CDR3 contains 15 residues. Germline V gene lookup returns CDR1 MGHRA and CDR2 YSYEKL. The CDR3 nucleotides read TGCGCCAGCAGCCAAGGACTAGCGGGAGTGAACGAGCAGTACTTC. Encoded protein: CASSQGLAGVNEQYF.

In its sample, this clonotype was seen a few times. J is TRBJ1-4 and V is TRBV28; 7 nucleotides agree with TRBD1. This CDR3 is 16 amino acids long. The ends lost 7 bases at V and 4 bases at J; junction bases unmatched: 12. In germline, CDR1 is MDHEN, CDR2 SYDVKM. The CDR3 spells CASTTPGQRINEKLFF. The CDR3 DNA is TGTGCCAGCACCACGCCGGGACAGCGAATTAATGAAAAACTGTTTTTT.

This clonotype was counted only a few times. The gene calls are TRBV12-3 or TRBV12-4 and TRBJ1-2; tentative D call: TRBD1 (5 bases). The CDR3 consists of 15 residues. V was trimmed by 6 bases and J by 0 bases, leaving 14 bases between them. The CDR3 here is CASSPSTVPNYGYTF. The DNA for the CDR3 is TGTGCCAGCAGCCCCTCGACAGTTCCTAACTATGGCTACACCTTC.

This chain links TRBV7-8 with TRBJ2-5; the match to TRBD2 covers 14 bases. The DNA end is a closer match to TRBJ2-7, so the J assignment may be wrong. The CDR3 contains 17 residues. CDR1 is SGHVS, CDR2 FQNEAQ, per germline. The CDR3 is CASSLGGLAGAPYEQYF. DNA of the CDR3: TGTGCCAGCAGCTTAGGGGGACTAGCGGGAGCACCCTACGAGCAGTACTTC.

The J gene is TRBJ2-5, the V gene TRBV18; D call uncertain. Germline assignment: CDR1 KGHSH and CDR2 LQKENI. The CDR3 is made up of 13 amino acids. Between the trimmed V and J ends, which lost 3 bases and 5 bases, there was a span of 10 bases. CDR3 in DNA: TGTGCCAGCTCACCTTCTCAGGAGGAGACCCAGTACTTC. This gives the protein CASSPSQEETQYF.

The sample holds many counts of this clonotype. The chain is built from TRBV5-1 and TRBJ2-5; possibly TRBD1 for D (5 bases). The CDR3 has 15 residues. The ends were cut back, 1 base at V and 6 bases at J, with 16 bases in the middle. The germline gives CDR1 SGHRS, CDR2 YFSETQ. Here the CDR3 DNA reads TGCGCCAGCAGCTTGTCAGGTCAGGGATTGCAGACCCAGTACTTC. It yields the protein CASSLSGQGLQTQYF.

The rearrangement uses TRBV5-1 and TRBJ2-7; unclear D gene. Germline CDR1 is SGHRS and CDR2 is YFSETQ. Trimming stripped 0 bases from V and 0 bases from J, with 10 bases between. The CDR3 length is 15 residues. CDR3 bases: TGCGCCAGCAGCTTGGACGGCGGACCCTCCTACGAGCAGTACTTC. It codes for CASSLDGGPSYEQYF.

This clonotype came up a few times. The chain employs TRBV15 and TRBJ2-1; D unresolved. The CDR3 loop spans 14 amino acids. CDR1 LNHNV and CDR2 YYDKDF come from the germline V gene (reference sequence). The V gene lost 0 bases and the J gene lost 8 bases, with 11 bases spanning the gap. DNA of the CDR3: TGTGCCACCAGCAGAGATCCCGAGGTCGATGAGCAGTTCTTC. Translating gives CATSRDPEVDEQFF. The full variable domain, in which reference TRBV15 and TRBJ2-1 provide the parts outside the CDR3, is DAMVIQNPRYQVTQFGKPVTLSCSQTLNHNVMYWYQQKSSQAPKLLFHYYDKDFNNEADTPDNFQSRRPNTSFCFLDIRSPGLGDTAMYLCATSRDPEVDEQFFGPGTRLTVL.

Turning to this clonotype: The junction does not match germline at one end; this may be a read error. The rearrangement uses TRBV28 and TRBJ2-7; D perhaps matches TRBD1 (6 bases). The CDR3 spans 15 residues. From germline, CDR1 is MDHEN and CDR2 SYDVKM. The CDR3 DNA is TGTGCCAACAGTTCTACAGGGCGTTTTTCCTACGAGCAGTACTTC. As protein: CANSSTGRFSYEQYF.

V and J are TRBV12-5 and TRBJ2-5; weak D call: TRBD2 (5 bases). The ends were cut back, 6 bases at V and 0 bases at J, with 11 bases in the middle. The CDR3 is 14 amino acids. Germline V gene sequence: CDR1 LGHNT, CDR2 FRNRAP. The CDR3 reads CASGMDLYQETQYF. In DNA form, the CDR3 reads TGTGCTAGTGGAATGGACTTGTACCAAGAGACCCAGTACTTC. The whole variable domain, remainder taken from reference TRBV12-5 and TRBJ2-5, is DARVTQTPRHKVTEMGQEVTMRCQPILGHNTVFWYRQTMMQGLELLAYFRNRAPLDDSGMPKDRFSAEMPDATLATLKIQPSEPRDSAVYFCASGMDLYQETQYFGPGTRLLVL.